A selection of T cell receptor beta chains follows, all from one sample in a study of chemoradiotherapy in HPV16-positive cancers. The assay was immunoSEQ multiplex PCR, and TCRdb's table has in-frame clones only and misses some. The profile shows around 30,000 clones, over 80% of them singletons. Material: blood, obtained from a patient who underwent chemoradiotherapy. The receptors were sampled from a human donor with HPV-associated anogenital cancer. CDR3s include the opening cysteine and the closing phenylalanine or tryptophan. A D gene is named only where the DNA matches it firmly. The size field is filled for only some rows; it gives once, few, many or a size class.

CDR3nt	CDR3aa	d_gene	abundance	j_gene	len	v_gene
TGTGCCAGCAGAGTGGGACGGCCTCGCCTATACGAGCAGTACTTC	CASRVGRPRLYEQYF	-	few	TRBJ2-7	15	TRBV14
TGCGCCAGCAGCTTGGGGCAGGGAAATGAAAAACTGTTTTTT	CASSLGQGNEKLFF	-	-	TRBJ1-4	14	TRBV5-1
TGTGCCAGCAGCTTAGTTCGTGGGGCCTACTATGGCTACACCTTC	CASSLVRGAYYGYTF	-	-	TRBJ1-2	15	TRBV7-2
TGTGCCAGCAGCTGGGACAGGGCTGAATTTAGCAATCAGCCCCAGCATTTT	CASSWDRAEFSNQPQHF	TRBD1	-	TRBJ1-5	17	TRBV7-8
TGTGCCAGCAGCGGCCAGGGGTACACCGGGGAGCTGTTTTTT	CASSGQGYTGELFF	-	-	TRBJ2-2	14	TRBV9
TGTGCAAGCTCTAGCGGCTATGAGCAGTTCTTC	CASSSGYEQFF	TRBD2	-	TRBJ2-1	11	TRBV11-2
TGTGCCATCAGTGAGTCTGGCAGGGCGAACACTGAAGCTTTCTTT	CAISESGRANTEAFF	-	-	TRBJ1-1	15	TRBV10-3
TGTGCCAGCAGCAGGAACAGGGGGGCTTTAAGGCAAGAGACCCAGTACTTC	CASSRNRGALRQETQYF	TRBD1	-	TRBJ2-5	17	TRBV5-4
TGTGCCAGCAGCTTCAGGGGGGACAGCTCCTACGAGCAGTACTTC	CASSFRGDSSYEQYF	-	-	TRBJ2-7	15	TRBV5-4
TGTGCCAGCAGTTTATCGATGGGACATCCCAAGGAGCAGTACTTC	CASSLSMGHPKEQYF	-	-	TRBJ2-7	15	TRBV27
TGCGCCAGCAGCCAAATAGGTTCCACCGGGGAGCTGTTTTTT	CASSQIGSTGELFF	-	-	TRBJ2-2	14	TRBV4-1
TGCGCCAGCAGCTGGGACAATTCAAATACGCAGTATTTT	CASSWDNSNTQYF	-	-	TRBJ2-3	13	TRBV5-1
TGTGCCAGCAGAGACAGGACTACGCAGTATTTT	CASRDRTTQYF	-	few	TRBJ2-3	11	TRBV21-1
TGCGCCAGCAGCCAAGGTGCGGGGGGGCTGGATACGCAGTATTTT	CASSQGAGGLDTQYF	TRBD2	-	TRBJ2-3	15	TRBV4-1
TGTGCCAGCAGCTTGGGACCGGGCCCCACCTACGAGCAGTACTTC	CASSLGPGPTYEQYF	-	-	TRBJ2-7	15	TRBV5-6
TGTGCCAGCAGTTTGACAGGGACACTCTCCTACGAGCAGTACTTC	CASSLTGTLSYEQYF	TRBD1	-	TRBJ2-7	15	TRBV28
TGTGCCAGCAGCTTGGCTGTAAACACCGGGGAGCTGTTTTTT	CASSLAVNTGELFF	-	-	TRBJ2-2	14	TRBV7-9
TGTGCCAGCAGCTTGACGGGGGTGGACAATGAGCAGTTCTTC	CASSLTGVDNEQFF	-	-	TRBJ2-1	14	TRBV11-3
TGTGCCAGCAGCGGCAGGGAGTATTTTCGTGGAAACACCATATATTTT	CASSGREYFRGNTIYF	-	-	TRBJ1-3	16	TRBV13
TGTGCCAGCAGCCCCCTCCCGGGACAGGGTAGCAATCAGCCCCAGCATTTT	CASSPLPGQGSNQPQHF	TRBD1	medium-sized	TRBJ1-5	17	TRBV2
TGTGCCAGCAGTTTCTTCGGGGAGGGGAATGAGCAGTTCTTC	CASSFFGEGNEQFF	TRBD2	-	TRBJ2-1	14	TRBV27
TGCAGCGTTGGCGAAAGGGTACAGACCCAGTACTTC	CSVGERVQTQYF	-	-	TRBJ2-5	12	TRBV29-1
TGTGCCAGCAGTGCGGACAGTAATGGCTACACCTTC	CASSADSNGYTF	-	few	TRBJ1-2	12	TRBV2
TGTGCCACCAGCAGAGATGACCGCCTTCAAGAGACCCAGTACTTC	CATSRDDRLQETQYF	-	-	TRBJ2-5	15	TRBV15
TGTGCCAGCAGCCCGCTCCCCGGTGTCACTGAAGCTTTCTTT	CASSPLPGVTEAFF	-	-	TRBJ1-1	14	TRBV11-2
TGTGCCAGCAGCTTAGTTGCCGGGGGTGGTTCACCCCTCCACTTT	CASSLVAGGGSPLHF	-	-	TRBJ1-6	15	TRBV7-2
TGTGCCAGCAGCAGTTACGGGACTCCCGAGCTGTTTTTT	CASSSYGTPELFF	-	medium-sized	TRBJ2-2	13	TRBV9
TGCGCCAGCACCACCGGACCGACTGGAAACACCATATATTTT	CASTTGPTGNTIYF	-	-	TRBJ1-3	14	TRBV5-1
TGTGCCAGCAGTGAATTGGGAGGAGAGCAGTACTTC	CASSELGGEQYF	-	-	TRBJ2-7	12	TRBV6-1
TGTGCCTGGAGTGTACAGGACAATCAGCCCCAGCATTTT	CAWSVQDNQPQHF	-	few	TRBJ1-5	13	TRBV30
TGTGCCAGTAGTTGGGGGATCCAGCCCCAGCATTTT	CASSWGIQPQHF	-	-	TRBJ1-5	12	TRBV19
TGCGCCAGCAGCCAAACTCGGACAGGCCCGCAGTATTTT	CASSQTRTGPQYF	TRBD1	once	TRBJ2-3	13	TRBV4-3
TGTGCCAGCATCACGGTAGAGAACACTGAAGCTTTCTTT	CASITVENTEAFF	-	-	TRBJ1-1	13	TRBV2
TGTGCCAGCAGTCCCGAGGACAGGAGTAATGAAAAACTGTTTTTT	CASSPEDRSNEKLFF	TRBD1	few	TRBJ1-4	15	TRBV11-2
TGTGCCAGCAGCCCCTGGGACAGCCACTACGAGCAGTACTTC	CASSPWDSHYEQYF	TRBD1	-	TRBJ2-7	14	TRBV7-9